This T cell receptor (beta chain) comes out of a study of blood T cells in healthy people across ages. V gave up 2 bases and J gave up 6 bases; unmatched junction bases: 28. Germline-derived CDR1 and CDR2 are SNHLY and FYNNEI. CDR3 length equals 22 residues. Combining a sample-barcoded 5' primer with a J-beta primer mix, a second PCR ran for about 6 to 12 cycles. TCRdb re-analysed the 5' RACE reads in MiXCR, keeping a single row per CDR3 protein. The sample includes 700,000 or so distinct CDR3 sequences, roughly 20% seen only once; the top ten take 22%. The source material was blood. The receptor comes from a man between 65 and 79 years old in good health. The chain carries TRBV2 and TRBJ2-1, with 7 bases fitting TRBD2. CDR3 loop: CASSEWKAGPGLTGPVVNEQFF. The CDR3 region has the DNA TGTGCCAGCAGTGAATGGAAGGCAGGGCCGGGACTAACGGGCCCAGTGGTCAATGAGCAGTTCTTC.